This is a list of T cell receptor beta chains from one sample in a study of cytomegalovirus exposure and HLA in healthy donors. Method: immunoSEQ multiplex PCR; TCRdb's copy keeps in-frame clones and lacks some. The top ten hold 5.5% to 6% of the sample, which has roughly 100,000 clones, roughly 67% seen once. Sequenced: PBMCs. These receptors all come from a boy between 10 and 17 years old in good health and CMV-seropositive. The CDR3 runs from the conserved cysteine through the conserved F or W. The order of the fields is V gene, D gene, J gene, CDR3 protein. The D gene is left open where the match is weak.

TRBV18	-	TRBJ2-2	CASSPRASVSGIDTGELFF
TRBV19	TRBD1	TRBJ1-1	CASSGGQGVLPEAFF
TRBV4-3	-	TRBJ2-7	CASSQDLDGRYEQYF
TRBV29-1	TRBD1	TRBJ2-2	CSTRHRGATGELFF
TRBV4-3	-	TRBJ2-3	CASSQDRGSTDTQYF
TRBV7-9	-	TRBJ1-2	CASSLERTVYGYTF
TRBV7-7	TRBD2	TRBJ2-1	CASSLDGAGVSNEQFF
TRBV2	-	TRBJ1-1	CASSERRPEAFF
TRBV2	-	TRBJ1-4	CASRMGGSYEKLFF
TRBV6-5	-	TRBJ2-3	CASSFRQARADTQYF
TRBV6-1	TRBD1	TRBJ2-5	CASSSPDRDQETQYF
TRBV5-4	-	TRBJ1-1	CASSHREKNTEAFF
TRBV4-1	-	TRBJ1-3	CASSQEGSGNTIYF
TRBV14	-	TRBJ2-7	CASSLPGTHPYEQYF
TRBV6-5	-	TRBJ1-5	CASSYSGGNSNQPQHF
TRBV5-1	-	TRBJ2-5	CASSLAGEDMETQYF
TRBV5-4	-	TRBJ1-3	CASSLAGIGGNTIYF
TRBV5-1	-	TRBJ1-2	CASSLGGGGNYGYPF
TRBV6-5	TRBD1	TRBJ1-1	CASSSTGARTEAFF
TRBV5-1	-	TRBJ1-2	CASSFAENYGYTF
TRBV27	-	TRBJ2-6	CASSFGYSGANVLPF
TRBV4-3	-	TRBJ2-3	CASSQVFLRTQYF
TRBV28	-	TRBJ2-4	CASSSGAKNIQYF